The T cell receptor beta chain described here comes from a study of blood T cells in healthy people across ages. In the case of this clonotype: The antigen remains unidentified.

Regarding the study as a whole: Expanded clonotype changes were possibly confounded by unknown donor CMV status. Naive T cell percentage strongly correlated with TCR beta diversity.

Germline CDR1 reads SQVTM; CDR2 reads ANQGSEA. With 6 bases removed from V and 4 bases from J, the gap between germline ends came to 16 bases. The CDR3 spans 14 residues. Sample-barcoded 5' priming and a J-beta primer mix drove a second PCR of roughly 6 to 12 cycles. Sequencing of every sample gave 2.5 million or more CDR3-containing paired-end reads. One entry per CDR3 protein results from TCRdb running MiXCR on the 5' RACE reads. The table includes roughly 1.6 million distinct CDR3 sequences, about 32% detected once. This chain joins TRBV29-1 and TRBJ1-5; D possibly corresponds to TRBD1 (6 bases). The specimen was blood. This receptor was identified in a woman younger than 45 in good health. The CDR3, as DNA: TGCAGCGTCTCATACTCGGACAGTAATCAGCCCCAGCATTTT. As protein: CSVSYSDSNQPQHF.